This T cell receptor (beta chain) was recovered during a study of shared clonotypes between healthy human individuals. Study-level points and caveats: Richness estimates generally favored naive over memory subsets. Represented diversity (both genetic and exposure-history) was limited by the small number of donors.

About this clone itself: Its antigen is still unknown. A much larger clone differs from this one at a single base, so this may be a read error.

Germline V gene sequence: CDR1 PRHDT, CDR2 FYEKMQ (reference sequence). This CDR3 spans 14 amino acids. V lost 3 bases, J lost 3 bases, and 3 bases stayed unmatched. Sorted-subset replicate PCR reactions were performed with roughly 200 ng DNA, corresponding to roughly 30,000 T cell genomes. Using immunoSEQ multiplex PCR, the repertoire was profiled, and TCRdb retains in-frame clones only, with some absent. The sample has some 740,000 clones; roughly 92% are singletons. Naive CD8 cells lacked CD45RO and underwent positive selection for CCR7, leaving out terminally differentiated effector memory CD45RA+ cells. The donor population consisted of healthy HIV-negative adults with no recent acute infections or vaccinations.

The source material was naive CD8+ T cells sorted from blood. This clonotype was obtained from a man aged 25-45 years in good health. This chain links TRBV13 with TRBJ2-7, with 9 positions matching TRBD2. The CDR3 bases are TGTGCCAGCAGCTTTAGCGGGAGTCACTACGAGCAGTACTTC. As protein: CASSFSGSHYEQYF.